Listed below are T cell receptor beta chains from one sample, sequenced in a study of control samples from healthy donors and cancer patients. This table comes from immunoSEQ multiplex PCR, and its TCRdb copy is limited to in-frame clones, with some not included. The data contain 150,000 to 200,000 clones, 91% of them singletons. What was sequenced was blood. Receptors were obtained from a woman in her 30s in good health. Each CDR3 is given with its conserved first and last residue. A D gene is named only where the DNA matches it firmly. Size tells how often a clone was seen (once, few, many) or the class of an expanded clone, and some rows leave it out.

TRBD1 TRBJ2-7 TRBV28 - CASSFSGTGRHEQYF TGTGCCAGCAGTTTCTCCGGGACAGGGCGCCACGAGCAGTACTTC
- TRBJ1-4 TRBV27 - CASSPNRDNEKLFF TGTGCCAGCAGTCCCAACCGGGACAATGAAAAACTGTTTTTT
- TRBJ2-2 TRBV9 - CASKEGTSTGELFF TGTGCCAGCAAGGAGGGCACTTCCACCGGGGAGCTGTTTTTT
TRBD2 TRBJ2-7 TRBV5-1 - CASSLDSGGPYEQYF TGCGCCAGCAGCTTGGATAGCGGGGGACCCTACGAGCAGTACTTC
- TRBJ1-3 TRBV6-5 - CASSYSRQASGNTIYF TGTGCCAGCAGTTACTCGAGACAGGCGTCTGGAAACACCATATATTTT
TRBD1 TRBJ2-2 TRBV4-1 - CASSQVGRGRTGELFF TGCGCCAGCAGCCAAGTCGGCAGGGGGCGAACCGGGGAGCTGTTTTTT
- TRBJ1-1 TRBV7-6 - CASSLTGSITEAFF TGTGCCAGCAGCTTAACGGGGAGTATCACTGAAGCTTTCTTT
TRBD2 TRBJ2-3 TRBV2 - CASRELAGGSTDTQYF TGTGCCAGCAGAGAACTAGCGGGGGGTTCCACAGATACGCAGTATTTT
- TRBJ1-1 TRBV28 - CASSLRVPMNTEAFF TGTGCCAGCAGTTTACGGGTACCTATGAACACTGAAGCTTTCTTT
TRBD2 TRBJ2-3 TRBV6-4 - CASSDASGGAPDTQYF TGTGCCAGCAGTGACGCTAGCGGGGGGGCCCCAGATACGCAGTATTTT
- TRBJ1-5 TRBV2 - CASSEEELYYSNQPQHF TGTGCCAGCAGTGAAGAGGAGTTGTACTATAGCAATCAGCCCCAGCATTTT
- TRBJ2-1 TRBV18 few CASSPSGFSYNEQFF TGTGCCAGCTCACCAAGCGGGTTTTCCTACAATGAGCAGTTCTTC
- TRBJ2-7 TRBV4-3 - CASSQDLQYEQYF TGCGCCAGCAGCCAAGATCTCCAGTACGAGCAGTACTTC
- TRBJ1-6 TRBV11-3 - CASSLGGRGGSPLHF TGTGCCAGCAGCTTAGGTGGCAGGGGTGGGTCACCCCTCCACTTT
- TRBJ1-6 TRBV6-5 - CASSRNSYNSPLHF TGTGCCAGCAGTCGCAACTCCTATAATTCACCCCTCCACTTT
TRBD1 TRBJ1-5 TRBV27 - CASSHRGSNQPQHF TGTGCCAGCAGCCACAGGGGAAGCAATCAGCCCCAGCATTTT
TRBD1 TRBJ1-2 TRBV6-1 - CASSDRTGDYGYTF TGTGCCAGCAGTGACCGGACAGGGGACTATGGCTACACCTTC
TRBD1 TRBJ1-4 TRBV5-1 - CASSLVPGTGNEKLFF TGCGCCAGCAGCTTGGTTCCCGGGACAGGGAATGAAAAACTGTTTTTT
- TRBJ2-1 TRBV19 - CASSIVGTTNEQFF TGTGCCAGTAGTATAGTTGGGACAACTAATGAGCAGTTCTTC
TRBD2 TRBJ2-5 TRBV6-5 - CASSYGGLAGQETQYF TGTGCCAGCAGTTACGGGGGACTAGCGGGTCAAGAGACCCAGTACTTC
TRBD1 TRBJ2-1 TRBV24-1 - CATSDPGTGDMGNEQFF TGTGCCACCAGTGACCCCGGGACAGGGGATATGGGCAATGAGCAGTTCTTC
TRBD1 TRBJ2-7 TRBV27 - CASSLGTGSYEQYF TGTGCCAGCAGTTTGGGGACAGGCTCCTACGAGCAGTACTTC
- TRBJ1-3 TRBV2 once CASRGNTIYF TGTGCCAGCAGAGGAAACACCATATATTTT
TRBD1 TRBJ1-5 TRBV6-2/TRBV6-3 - CASSYPGQINQPQHF TGTGCCAGCAGTTACCCGGGACAGATAAATCAGCCCCAGCATTTT
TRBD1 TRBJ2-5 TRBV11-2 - CASSSRQGEETQYF TGTGCCAGCAGCTCGCGACAGGGCGAAGAGACCCAGTACTTC
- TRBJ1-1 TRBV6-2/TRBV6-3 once CASSYLRGIEAFF TGTGCCAGCAGTTATCTCCGCGGCATTGAAGCTTTCTTT
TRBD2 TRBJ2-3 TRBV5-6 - CASSLVTSGGSTDTQYF TGTGCCAGCAGCTTGGTGACTAGCGGGGGTAGCACAGATACGCAGTATTTT
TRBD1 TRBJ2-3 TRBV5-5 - CASSDYRGAMDTQYF TGTGCCAGCAGCGATTACAGGGGGGCCATGGATACGCAGTATTTT
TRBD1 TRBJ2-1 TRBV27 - CASSPSGTGNNEQFF TGTGCCAGCAGTCCTTCCGGGACAGGAAACAATGAGCAGTTCTTC
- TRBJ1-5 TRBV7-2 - CASSQRQNQPQHF TGTGCCAGCAGCCAAAGACAGAATCAGCCCCAGCATTTT
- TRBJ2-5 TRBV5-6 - CASSGEETQYF TGTGCCAGCAGCGGCGAAGAGACCCAGTACTTC